Sequencing of this T cell receptor (beta chain) was carried out in a study of blood T cell repertoires in COVID-19. Trimming stripped 4 bases from V and 0 bases from J, with 10 bases between. The germline V gene has CDR1 MNHEY and CDR2 SVGAGI. The CDR3 consists of 15 residues. Patients from Seattle were sampled longitudinally, starting during active infection. Some clones are missing from TCRdb's copy, which holds only in-frame ones; the method was immunoSEQ multiplex PCR. The table lists fewer than 300,000 clones, about 90% of them singletons. Sequenced material: peripheral blood. The TCR comes from a person aged 18 to 35 with COVID-19, enrolled during active disease. The V and J genes are TRBV6-5 and TRBJ1-5; D gene ambiguous. CDR3 bases: TGTGCCAGCAGTTCAGGAACCTATAGCAATCAGCCCCAGCATTTT. It encodes CASSSGTYSNQPQHF.